One T cell receptor beta chain is described in this entry. The V gene's germline CDR1 is MGHRA and CDR2 YSYEKL. The ends lost 5 bases at V and 1 base at J; junction bases unmatched: 8. This CDR3 region has 16 residues. One Seattle source followed patients from active infection through their disease course. The sample is drawn from a study of blood T cell repertoires in COVID-19. Study-level background: COVID-19 samples, acute and convalescent, were from the United States, Italy and Spain. Sources were T cells, B-cell-depleted T cells, or PBMCs; the material itself was cDNA or gDNA.

Assay used: immunoSEQ multiplex PCR; TCRdb lists only in-frame clones, some missing. The sample holds under 100,000 clones, around four fifths seen once. The source material was peripheral blood. The chain links TRBV4-1 to TRBJ1-2; 9 positions agree with TRBD1. This TCR was sampled from a man aged 55 to 70 with COVID-19, enrolled during active disease. The DNA for the CDR3 is TGCGCCAGCAGCTCGCGGAGGACAGGGGATAACTATGGCTACACCTTC. Protein: CASSSRRTGDNYGYTF.